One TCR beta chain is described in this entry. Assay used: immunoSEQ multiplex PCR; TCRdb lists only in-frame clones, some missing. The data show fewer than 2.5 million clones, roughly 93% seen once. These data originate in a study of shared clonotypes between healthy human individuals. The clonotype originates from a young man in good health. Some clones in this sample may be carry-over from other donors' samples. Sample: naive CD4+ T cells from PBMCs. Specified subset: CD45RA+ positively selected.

This CDR3 reads CASSGTGTGGAYEQYF. For the CDR3, the DNA is TGTGCCAGCAGCGGGACCGGGACAGGGGGGGCCTACGAGCAGTACTTC. The genes are TRBV9 and TRBJ2-7; 11 bases fit TRBD1. With 3 bases clipped from V and 2 bases from J, the junction kept 7 bases outside the gene matches. The germline CDR1 and CDR2 sequences are SGDLS and YYNGEE. The length of the CDR3 is 16 residues.